The 27 T cell receptor beta chains in this list originate from one sample, sequenced in a study of shared clonotypes between healthy human individuals. Clones were sequenced by immunoSEQ multiplex PCR, and TCRdb holds only the in-frame ones, with some missing. The table shows 2 million to 2.5 million clones, with 80% to 95% occurring only once. The sequencing sample was made of naive CD4+ T cells from PBMCs. Noted subset: CD45RA+ positively selected. Every receptor here comes from a man younger than 35 in good health. Some clones in this sample may be carry-over from other donors' samples.

This clone occurred once. The V call is TRBV29-1, the J call TRBJ2-7, with 9 bases identical to TRBD2. V gave up 3 bases and J gave up 9 bases; unmatched junction bases: 6. Germline values: CDR1 SQVTM, CDR2 ANQGSEA. The CDR3 extends over 12 amino acids. CDR3 DNA: TGCAGCGTTGAGCGGGAGGGGGTAGGGCAGTACTTC. Protein product: CSVEREGVGQYF.

The rearrangement links TRBV5-4 to TRBJ1-4; TRBD1 might be the D (5 bases). Per the germline V gene, CDR1 is SGHNT and CDR2 is YYREEE (reference sequence). Trimming took off 2 bases at V and 0 bases at J, with 11 bases between the two ends. The CDR3 consists of 16 residues. CDR3 DNA: TGTGCCAGCAGCTTCGCGGGGGGGACAACTAATGAAAAACTGTTTTTT. Amino acid sequence: CASSFAGGTTNEKLFF.

The V gene is TRBV7-7, the J gene TRBJ2-1, with D tentatively TRBD1 (5 bases). This CDR3 contains 15 residues. V lost 2 bases and J lost 2, with 10 bases in between. Germline CDR1 and CDR2: SSHAT and FNYEAQ (reference sequence). The chain's CDR3 is CASSLLWGPYNEQFF. CDR3 bases: TGTGCCAGCAGCTTACTTTGGGGCCCCTACAATGAGCAGTTCTTC.

This clone was seen only once. The CDR3 sequence: CASGGTQYF. In nucleotides, the CDR3 is TGTGCCAGCGGGGGTACGCAGTATTTT. The chain couples TRBV2 to TRBJ2-3, with D tentatively TRBD1 or TRBD2 (5 bases each). The CDR3 consists of 9 residues. Germline-derived CDR1 and CDR2 are SNHLY and FYNNEI. Deletions cut 8 bases from V and 8 bases from J, with 5 bases between.

This sequence joins TRBV6-5 and TRBJ2-3; D unclear. V dropped 8 bases and J dropped 4 bases, with 10 bases sitting between them. The CDR3 loop spans 12 amino acids. Germline values: CDR1 MNHEY, CDR2 SVGAGI. The CDR3 nucleotides read TGTGCCAGCGGATGGGTGCCAGATACGCAGTATTTT. This sequence encodes CASGWVPDTQYF.

The rearrangement joins TRBV5-4 to TRBJ2-5; 7 nucleotides agree with TRBD1. The CDR3 runs to 14 residues. CDR1 and CDR2 (germline): SGHNT, YYREEE (reference sequence). Trimming took 5 bases from V and 1 from J; bases not matched to a gene: 5. The CDR3 spells CASRRDRVQETQYF. CDR3 sequence (DNA): TGTGCCAGCAGACGGGACAGAGTCCAAGAGACCCAGTACTTC.

The chain carries TRBV7-2 and TRBJ2-5, with 12 bases that match TRBD2. Germline V gene lookup returns CDR1 SGHTA and CDR2 FQGNSA. This CDR3 contains 16 residues. Trimming at V came to 3 bases and at J to 1 base, leaving 3 bases not matched to a gene. CDR3 region: CASSFPGLAGQETQYF. CDR3 DNA sequence: TGTGCCAGCAGCTTCCCGGGACTAGCGGGCCAAGAGACCCAGTACTTC.

The V call is TRBV30, the J call TRBJ2-1; unclear D gene. Trimming took 5 bases from V and 5 from J, leaving 4 bases between them. CDR3 length: 10 amino acids. Germline loops: CDR1 GTSNPN, CDR2 SVGIG (reference sequence). CDR3 sequence reads: CAWEHNEQFF. Here the CDR3 DNA reads TGTGCCTGGGAACACAATGAGCAGTTCTTC.

CDR3 in DNA: TGTGCCAGCAGGCCCGGGACTAATGAAAAACTGTTTTTT. Translated, it gives CASRPGTNEKLFF. The chain employs TRBV28 and TRBJ1-4; D remains ambiguous. Trimming removed 6 bases from V and 2 bases from J, with 7 bases in between. CDR3 length: 13 amino acids. Germline CDR1 is MDHEN and CDR2 is SYDVKM.

V and J are TRBV30 and TRBJ2-1; D possibly corresponds to TRBD1 (5 bases). Germline V CDR1 and CDR2: GTSNPN, SVGIG (reference sequence). With 6 bases removed from V and 2 bases from J, the gap between germline ends came to 14 bases. This CDR3 is 14 amino acids long. The CDR3 region has the DNA TGTGCCTGCCCTGCTGGGGCTACCTACAATGAGCAGTTCTTC. It yields the protein CACPAGATYNEQFF.

The chain carries TRBV9 and TRBJ1-4, with unresolved D. Trimming pared 0 bases from V and 7 bases from J, leaving 13 bases between. CDR3 length: 15 amino acids. Per the germline V gene, CDR1 is SGDLS and CDR2 is YYNGEE. The CDR3 region is CASSVGRREGEKLFF. CDR3 in DNA: TGTGCCAGCAGCGTAGGCAGGCGGGAGGGTGAAAAACTGTTTTTT.

This chain links TRBV5-4 with TRBJ1-2; no definite D call. V lost 1 base and J lost 4, with 14 bases in between. CDR1 and CDR2 (germline): SGHNT, YYREEE (reference sequence). The CDR3 loop spans 15 amino acids. The chain's CDR3 is CASSLSPAYPYGYTF. In nucleotides, the CDR3 is TGTGCCAGCAGCTTGTCCCCAGCTTACCCCTATGGCTACACCTTC.

The chain has TRBV4-1 and TRBJ2-1, with 11 bases identical to TRBD1. Germline trimming cut 2 bases from V and 4 bases from J; bases unmatched to any gene: 4. The CDR3 has 16 residues. In germline, CDR1 is MGHRA, CDR2 YSYEKL. CDR3 loop: CASSQPRDRGYNEQFF. CDR3 coding DNA: TGCGCCAGCAGCCAACCCAGGGACAGGGGGTACAATGAGCAGTTCTTC.

The CDR3, as DNA: TGTGCCAGCAGTTTCGTGGTCCGTGAGCAGTTCTTC. As protein: CASSFVVREQFF. The chain joins TRBV28 to TRBJ2-1; D uncertain. V lost 3 bases and J 9 bases, leaving 9 bases between the germline ends. Germline V gene data show CDR1 as MDHEN and CDR2 as SYDVKM. CDR3 length: 12 amino acids.

This clone showed up just once. V and J are TRBV7-2 and TRBJ2-1, with D uncertain. Germline assignment: CDR1 SGHTA and CDR2 FQGNSA. The CDR3 sequence is 15 residues long. Trimming pared 1 base from V and 4 bases from J, leaving 11 bases between. The CDR3 loop is CASSLVVSTYNEQFF. The CDR3 DNA reads TGTGCCAGCAGCTTAGTGGTCTCAACGTACAATGAGCAGTTCTTC. The complete variable domain, with remaining parts taken from reference TRBV7-2 and TRBJ2-1, reads GAGVSQSPSNKVTEKGKDVELRCDPISGHTALYWYRQSLGQGLEFLIYFQGNSAPDKSGLPSDRFSAERTGGSVSTLTIQRTQQEDSAVYLCASSLVVSTYNEQFFGPGTRLTVL.

The rearrangement links TRBV28 to TRBJ1-2; 9 nucleotides match TRBD1. Germline-derived CDR1 and CDR2 are MDHEN and SYDVKM. The CDR3 contains 15 residues. Unmatched junction bases numbered 10, after V lost 3 bases and J lost 8 bases. The CDR3 sequence is CASSFPTGGAGGYTF. The CDR3 nucleotides read TGTGCCAGCAGTTTCCCCACAGGGGGCGCGGGGGGCTACACCTTC.

The gene calls are TRBV15 and TRBJ2-7; TRBD2 aligns across 7 bases. The CDR3 runs to 13 residues. The germline V gene has CDR1 LNHNV and CDR2 YYDKDF (reference sequence). V dropped 1 base and J dropped 6; count of bases not matched to a gene: 3. Here the CDR3 reads CATSRGSSGEQYF. CDR3 DNA sequence: TGTGCCACCAGCAGAGGGTCTAGCGGCGAGCAGTACTTC.

This clone occurred once. This rearrangement joins TRBV9 to TRBJ2-3; TRBD2 matches at 10 bases. The germline V gene has CDR1 SGDLS and CDR2 YYNGEE. V shed 0 bases and J 0 bases; nucleotides not matched to a gene: 10. This CDR3 has 19 residues. CDR3 protein: CASSVGLTSGILSTDTQYF. CDR3 bases: TGTGCCAGCAGCGTAGGTTTAACTAGCGGGATACTAAGCACAGATACGCAGTATTTT.

V and J are TRBV28 and TRBJ1-1; D might be TRBD1 (6 bases). Trimming took off 7 bases at V and 1 base at J, with 22 bases between the two ends. Germline loops: CDR1 MDHEN, CDR2 SYDVKM. There are 17 residues in the CDR3. CDR3 DNA sequence: TGTGCCAGCACCGAGGGGGTCCCACAAGGAAAGAACACTGAAGCTTTCTTT. It is translated as CASTEGVPQGKNTEAFF. Combining the CDR3 with reference TRBV28 and TRBJ1-1 gives the whole variable domain DVKVTQSSRYLVKRTGEKVFLECVQDMDHENMFWYRQDPGLGLRLIYFSYDVKMKEKGDIPEGYSVSREKKERFSLILESASTNQTSMYLCASTEGVPQGKNTEAFFGQGTRLTVV.

The V and J genes are TRBV6-5 and TRBJ2-3; D call uncertain. V lost 4 bases and J lost 3, with 8 bases in between. The CDR3 covers 13 residues. CDR1 is MNHEY and CDR2 is SVGAGI in the germline V gene. In DNA form, the CDR3 reads TGTGCCAGCAGTTCGCCTTTTACAGATACGCAGTATTTT. It is translated as CASSSPFTDTQYF.

This chain joins TRBV25-1 and TRBJ2-2, with D possibly matching TRBD1 (6 bases). The germline V gene has CDR1 MGHDK and CDR2 SYGVNS. Trimming cost V 3 bases and J 4 bases, with 15 bases left between them. The CDR3 contains 16 residues. The CDR3 protein is CASSDPAQGSTGELFF. The CDR3 region has the DNA TGTGCCAGCAGTGATCCGGCACAGGGTAGCACCGGGGAGCTGTTTTTT.

The genes are TRBV14 and TRBJ2-7; maybe TRBD2 (5 bases). Germline loops: CDR1 SGHDN, CDR2 FVKESK. V dropped 0 bases and J dropped 5 bases, with 23 bases sitting between them. This CDR3 is 18 amino acids long. As DNA, the CDR3 is TGTGCCAGCAGCCAAGATAAATGGGCGGAGGACCCTCGGGACGAGCAGTACTTC. The encoded protein is CASSQDKWAEDPRDEQYF.

This clone was recorded only once. Other DNA sequences in this specimen translate into the identical CDR3. The V call is TRBV7-2, the J call TRBJ2-3; 8 nucleotides align to TRBD2. Per the germline V gene, CDR1 is SGHTA and CDR2 is FQGNSA. Trimming removed 1 base from V and 6 bases from J; junction bases left unmatched: 0. The CDR3 is made up of 13 amino acids. The CDR3 region is CASSLEREDTQYF. The DNA of the CDR3 is TGTGCCAGCAGCTTAGAGCGGGAGGATACGCAGTATTTT.

Only a few counts were recorded for this clone. The sample carries other DNA sequences with the same CDR3. The genes are TRBV28 and TRBJ1-2; weak D call: TRBD1 (6 bases). CDR1 MDHEN and CDR2 SYDVKM come from the germline V gene. CDR3 length equals 13 residues. Trimming removed 3 bases from V and 2 bases from J, with 7 bases in between. This CDR3 is CASSFGQNYGYTF. CDR3 coding DNA: TGTGCCAGCAGTTTTGGACAGAACTATGGCTACACCTTC.

This chain connects TRBV7-8 to TRBJ2-2; no firm D call. The CDR3 length is 10 residues. Trimming shortened V by 8 bases and J by 6 bases, and 4 bases separated the two germline ends. Per germline, CDR1 SGHVS and CDR2 FQNEAQ. CDR3 protein: CASHPGELFF. The CDR3, as DNA: TGTGCCAGCCATCCCGGGGAGCTGTTTTTT.

The chain uses TRBV6-8 and TRBJ1-2; no definite D call. Per the germline V gene, CDR1 is MNHGY and CDR2 is SAAAGT. The CDR3 has 19 amino acids. The V end lost 7 bases, the J end lost 0 bases, and 27 bases lay between the germline ends. CDR3 bases: TGTGCCAGCACAAATTCCCGGGCCAAAAGGGCACCGACTAACTATGGCTACACCTTC. Protein product: CASTNSRAKRAPTNYGYTF.

The chain joins TRBV21-1 to TRBJ2-7. TRBV21-1 counts as a pseudogene. The CDR3 is 12 amino acids. The chain's CDR3 is CASSACFYEQYF. The CDR3 nucleotides read TGTGCCAGCAGCGCCTGCTTCTACGAGCAGTACTTC.